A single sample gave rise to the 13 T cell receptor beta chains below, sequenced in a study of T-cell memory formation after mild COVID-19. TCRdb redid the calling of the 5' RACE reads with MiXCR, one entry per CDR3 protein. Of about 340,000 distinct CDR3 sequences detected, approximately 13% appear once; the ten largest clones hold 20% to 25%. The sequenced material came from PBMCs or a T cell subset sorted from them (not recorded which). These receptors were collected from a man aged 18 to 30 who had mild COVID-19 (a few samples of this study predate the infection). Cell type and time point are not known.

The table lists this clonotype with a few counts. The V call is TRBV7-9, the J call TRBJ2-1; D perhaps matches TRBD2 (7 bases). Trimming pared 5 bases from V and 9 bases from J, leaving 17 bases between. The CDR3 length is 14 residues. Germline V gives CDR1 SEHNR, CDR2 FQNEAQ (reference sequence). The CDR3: CASSLVAGGLEQFF. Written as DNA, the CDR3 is TGTGCCAGCAGCCTCGTGGCCGGGGGGCTTGAGCAGTTCTTC.

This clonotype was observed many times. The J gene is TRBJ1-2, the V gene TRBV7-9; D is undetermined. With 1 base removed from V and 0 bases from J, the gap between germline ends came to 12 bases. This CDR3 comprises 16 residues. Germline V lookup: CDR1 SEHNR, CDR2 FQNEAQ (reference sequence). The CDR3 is CASSLEGLRTNYGYTF. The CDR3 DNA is TGTGCCAGCAGCTTAGAGGGCCTTAGAACTAACTATGGCTACACCTTC. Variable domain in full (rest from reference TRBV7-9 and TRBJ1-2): DTGVSQNPRHKITKRGQNVTFRCDPISEHNRLYWYRQTLGQGPEFLTYFQNEAQLEKSRLLSDRFSAERPKGSFSTLEIQRTEQGDSAMYLCASSLEGLRTNYGYTFGSGTRLTVV.

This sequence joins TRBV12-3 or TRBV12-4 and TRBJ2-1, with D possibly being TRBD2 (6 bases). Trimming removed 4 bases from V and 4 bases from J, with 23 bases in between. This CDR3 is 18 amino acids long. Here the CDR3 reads CASSSAGYGPRIYNEQFF. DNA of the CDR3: TGTGCCAGCAGTTCCGCGGGGTACGGACCGAGAATATACAATGAGCAGTTCTTC.

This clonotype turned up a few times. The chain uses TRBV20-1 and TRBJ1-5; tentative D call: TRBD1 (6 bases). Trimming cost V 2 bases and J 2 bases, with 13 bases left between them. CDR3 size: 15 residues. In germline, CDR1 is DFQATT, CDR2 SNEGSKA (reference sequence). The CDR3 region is CSARPGQFRNQPQHF. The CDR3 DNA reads TGCAGTGCTAGACCCGGACAGTTTCGCAATCAGCCCCAGCATTTT.

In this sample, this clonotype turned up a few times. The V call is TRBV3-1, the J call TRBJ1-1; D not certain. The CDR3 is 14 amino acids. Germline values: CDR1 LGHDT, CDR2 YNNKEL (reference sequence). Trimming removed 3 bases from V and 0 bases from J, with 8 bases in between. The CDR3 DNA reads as TGTGCCAGCAGCCAGACCAGCATGAACACTGAAGCTTTCTTT. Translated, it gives CASSQTSMNTEAFF.

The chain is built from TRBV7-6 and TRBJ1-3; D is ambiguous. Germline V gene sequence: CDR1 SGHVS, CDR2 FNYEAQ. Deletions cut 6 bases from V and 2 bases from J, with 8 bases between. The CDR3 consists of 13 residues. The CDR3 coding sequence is TGTGCCAGCAGTGCGGGTGCTGGAAACACCATATATTTT. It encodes CASSAGAGNTIYF.

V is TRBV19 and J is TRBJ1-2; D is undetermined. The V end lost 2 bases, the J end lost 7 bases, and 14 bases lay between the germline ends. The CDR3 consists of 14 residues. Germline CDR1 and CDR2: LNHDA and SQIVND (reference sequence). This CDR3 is CASSIPAALAGYTF. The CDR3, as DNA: TGTGCCAGTAGTATACCGGCGGCCTTGGCTGGCTACACCTTC.

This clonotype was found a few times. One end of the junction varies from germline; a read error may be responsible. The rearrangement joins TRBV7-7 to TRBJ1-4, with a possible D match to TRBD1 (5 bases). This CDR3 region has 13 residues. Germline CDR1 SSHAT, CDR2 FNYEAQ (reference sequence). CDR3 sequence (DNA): TGTGCTAGCAGCTTAGACAGATCTTCGGTGGTGTTTTTT. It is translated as CASSLDRSSVVFF.

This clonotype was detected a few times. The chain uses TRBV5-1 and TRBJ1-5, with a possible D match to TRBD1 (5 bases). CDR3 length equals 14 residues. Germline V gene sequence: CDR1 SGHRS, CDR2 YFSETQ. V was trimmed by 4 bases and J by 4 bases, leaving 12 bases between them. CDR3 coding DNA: TGCGCCAGCAGCCGTACATGGGGGAATCAGCCCCAGCATTTT. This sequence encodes CASSRTWGNQPQHF.

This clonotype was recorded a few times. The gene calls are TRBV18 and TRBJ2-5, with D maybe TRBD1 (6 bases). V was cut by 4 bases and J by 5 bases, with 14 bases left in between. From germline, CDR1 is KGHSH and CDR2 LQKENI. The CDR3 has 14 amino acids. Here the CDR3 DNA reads TGTGCCAGCTCACGGCAGGGGCGTGAGGAGACCCAGTACTTC. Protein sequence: CASSRQGREETQYF.

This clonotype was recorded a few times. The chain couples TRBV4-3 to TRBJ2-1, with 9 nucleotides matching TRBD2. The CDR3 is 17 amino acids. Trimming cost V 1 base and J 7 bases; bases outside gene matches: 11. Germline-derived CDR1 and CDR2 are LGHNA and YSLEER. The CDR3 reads CASSQVPGTSNLNEQFF. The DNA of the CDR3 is TGCGCCAGCAGCCAAGTCCCCGGGACTAGCAACTTGAATGAGCAGTTCTTC.

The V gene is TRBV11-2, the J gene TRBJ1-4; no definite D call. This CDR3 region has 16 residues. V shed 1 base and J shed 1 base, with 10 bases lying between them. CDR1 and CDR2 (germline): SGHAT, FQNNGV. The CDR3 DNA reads TGTGCCAGCAGCTTAGTAGGCCGGGTAACTAATGAAAAACTGTTTTTT. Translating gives CASSLVGRVTNEKLFF. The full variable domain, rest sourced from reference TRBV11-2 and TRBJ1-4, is EAGVAQSPRYKIIEKRQSVAFWCNPISGHATLYWYQQILGQGPKLLIQFQNNGVVDDSQLPKDRFSAERLKGVDSTLKIQPAKLEDSAVYLCASSLVGRVTNEKLFFGSGTQLSVL.

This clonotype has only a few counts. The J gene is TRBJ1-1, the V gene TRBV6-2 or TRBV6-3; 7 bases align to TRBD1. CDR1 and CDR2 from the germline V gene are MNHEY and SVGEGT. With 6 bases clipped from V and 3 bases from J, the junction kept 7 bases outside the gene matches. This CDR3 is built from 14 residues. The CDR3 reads CASSRDSSYTEAFF. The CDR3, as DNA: TGTGCCAGCAGCCGGGACAGCTCATACACTGAAGCTTTCTTT.